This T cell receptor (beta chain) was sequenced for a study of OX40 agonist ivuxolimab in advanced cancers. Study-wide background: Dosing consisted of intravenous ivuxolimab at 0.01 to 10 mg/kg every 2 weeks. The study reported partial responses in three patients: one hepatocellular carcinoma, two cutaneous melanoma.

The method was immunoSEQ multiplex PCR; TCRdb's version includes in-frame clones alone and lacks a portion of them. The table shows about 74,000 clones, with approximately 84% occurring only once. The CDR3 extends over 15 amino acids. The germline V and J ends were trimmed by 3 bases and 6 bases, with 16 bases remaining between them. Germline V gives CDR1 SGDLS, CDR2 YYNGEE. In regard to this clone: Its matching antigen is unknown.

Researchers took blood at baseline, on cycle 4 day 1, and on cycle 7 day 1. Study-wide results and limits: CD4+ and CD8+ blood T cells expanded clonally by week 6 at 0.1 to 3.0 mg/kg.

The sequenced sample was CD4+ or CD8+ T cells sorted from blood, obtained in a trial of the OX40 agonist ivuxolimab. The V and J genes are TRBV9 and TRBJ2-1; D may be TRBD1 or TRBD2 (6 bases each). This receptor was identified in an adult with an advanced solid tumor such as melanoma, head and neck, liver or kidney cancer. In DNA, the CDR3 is TGTGCCAGCAGCGCCGGGGGCCCCGTTGGCAATGAGCAGTTCTTC. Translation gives CASSAGGPVGNEQFF.